The 28 T cell receptor beta chains below come from one sample, sequenced in a study of cytomegalovirus exposure and HLA in healthy donors. The PCR had 60 Vbeta and 13 Jbeta primers. TCRdb's table, derived via immunoSEQ multiplex PCR, lists solely in-frame clones and lacks some. The table includes under 110,000 clones, roughly 82% detected once. Sequenced material: PBMCs. These receptor sequences come from a woman aged 45-59 years in good health and CMV-seropositive.

V usage is TRBV19 and J usage is TRBJ1-2, with no clear D. The CDR3 runs 15 residues. Trimming took off 3 bases at V and 8 bases at J, with 19 bases between the two ends. Germline values: CDR1 LNHDA, CDR2 SQIVND (reference sequence). The CDR3 spells CASSILGMVAEGYTF. DNA of the CDR3: TGTGCCAGTAGTATTTTGGGCATGGTCGCTGAAGGCTACACCTTC.

J is TRBJ2-3 and V is TRBV10-3, with a tentative D call TRBD2 (5 bases). The V end was cut by 3 bases, the J end by 7 bases, with 23 bases between. This CDR3 is 17 amino acids long. Germline lookup yields CDR1 ENHRY and CDR2 SYGVKD. The CDR3 region is CAISDPSWTLPRYTQYF. The CDR3 nucleotides are TGTGCCATCAGTGATCCTTCGTGGACTTTGCCTAGGTATACGCAGTATTTT.

The rearrangement joins TRBV14 to TRBJ2-5; perhaps TRBD1 as D (6 bases). The V gene's germline CDR1 is SGHDN and CDR2 FVKESK. This CDR3 has 14 amino acids. V was pared by 2 bases and J by 5 bases, with 12 bases between. CDR3 nucleotide sequence: TGTGCCAGCAGCCAAAATGGGGGCTGGGAGACCCAGTACTTC. This translates into CASSQNGGWETQYF.

The chain recombines TRBV5-1 with TRBJ2-3; D is possibly TRBD2 (6 bases). The germline V gene has CDR1 SGHRS and CDR2 YFSETQ. The CDR3 consists of 15 residues. V was trimmed by 0 bases and J by 4 bases, leaving 12 bases between them. The CDR3 DNA follows: TGCGCCAGCAGCTTGGGGACTCCGGGGGCAGATACGCAGTATTTT. The encoded protein is CASSLGTPGADTQYF.

The chain uses TRBV9 and TRBJ1-3; no firm D call. The CDR3 spans 14 residues. Deletions cut 0 bases from V and 0 bases from J, with 4 bases between. The germline CDR1 and CDR2 sequences are SGDLS and YYNGEE. CDR3 nucleotides: TGTGCCAGCAGCGTAGTGAGCTCTGGAAACACCATATATTTT. It is translated as CASSVVSSGNTIYF.

The chain links TRBV7-9 to TRBJ2-5, with TRBD1 matching over 7 bases. Germline lookup yields CDR1 SEHNR and CDR2 FQNEAQ (reference sequence). V trimming: 5 bases; J trimming: 12 bases; junction bases outside the gene matches: 6. The CDR3 length is 11 residues. DNA of the CDR3: TGTGCCAGCAGCGACCGGGGACAGAAGTACTTC. Protein product: CASSDRGQKYF.

V usage is TRBV5-1 and J usage is TRBJ1-1; possible D gene TRBD1, 5 bases. Germline values: CDR1 SGHRS, CDR2 YFSETQ. With 0 bases removed from V and 5 bases from J, the gap between germline ends came to 14 bases. This CDR3 comprises 15 residues. In nucleotides, the CDR3 is TGCGCCAGCAGCTTGGTGGGACTTATAGGGACTGAAGCTTTCTTT. Its protein is CASSLVGLIGTEAFF.

The genes are TRBV5-4 and TRBJ1-2, with a possible D match to TRBD1 (5 bases). The CDR3 is 15 amino acids. Germline V gives CDR1 SGHNT, CDR2 YYREEE (reference sequence). V lost 3 bases, J lost 0 bases, and 12 bases lay in between. The CDR3 protein is CASSSATDPNYGYTF. The CDR3 coding sequence is TGTGCCAGCAGCTCAGCGACAGACCCTAACTATGGCTACACCTTC. The variable domain in full, with the rest retrieved from reference TRBV5-4 and TRBJ1-2, is ETGVTQSPTHLIKTRGQQVTLRCSSQSGHNTVSWYQQALGQGPQFIFQYYREEENGRGNFPPRFSGLQFPNYSSELNVNALELDDSALYLCASSSATDPNYGYTFGSGTRLTVV.

V usage is TRBV5-1 and J usage is TRBJ2-5, with TRBD2 as a possible D gene (7 bases). Deletions cut 3 bases from V and 2 bases from J, with 14 bases between. Germline loops: CDR1 SGHRS, CDR2 YFSETQ. The CDR3 sequence is 15 residues long. CDR3 in amino acids: CASSSGGTTQETQYF. The CDR3 nucleotides read TGCGCCAGCAGCTCCGGGGGGACAACACAAGAGACCCAGTACTTC. The whole variable domain, filled in from reference TRBV5-1 and TRBJ2-5, reads KAGVTQTPRYLIKTRGQQVTLSCSPISGHRSVSWYQQTPGQGLQFLFEYFSETQRNKGNFPGRFSGRQFSNSRSEMNVSTLELGDSALYLCASSSGGTTQETQYFGPGTRLLVL.

The chain carries TRBV7-2 and TRBJ1-1; 7 nucleotides match TRBD1. Germline V gene sequence: CDR1 SGHTA, CDR2 FQGNSA. CDR3 size: 15 residues. Losses at the gene ends were 4 bases for V and 0 bases for J; bases not matched to a gene: 5. CDR3 region: CASSSRTGLNTEAFF. The CDR3 DNA is TGTGCCAGCAGCTCCCGGACAGGCTTGAACACTGAAGCTTTCTTT. Filled out from reference TRBV7-2 and TRBJ1-1, the complete variable domain reads GAGVSQSPSNKVTEKGKDVELRCDPISGHTALYWYRQSLGQGLEFLIYFQGNSAPDKSGLPSDRFSAERTGGSVSTLTIQRTQQEDSAVYLCASSSRTGLNTEAFFGQGTRLTVV.

The CDR3 DNA reads as TGTGCCAGCGCCCTTAGCTCCTATAATTCACCCCTCCACTTT. This sequence encodes CASALSSYNSPLHF. V and J are TRBV7-2 and TRBJ1-6, with unresolved D. Trimming took off 8 bases at V and 0 bases at J, with 8 bases between the two ends. In germline, CDR1 is SGHTA, CDR2 FQGNSA. The CDR3 covers 14 residues.

The chain employs TRBV7-3 and TRBJ2-7; D is possibly TRBD1 (5 bases). The CDR3 consists of 15 residues. Germline CDR1 and CDR2: SGHTA and FQGTGA. Trimming removed 5 bases at V and 3 bases at J, with 17 bases between. In DNA, the CDR3 is TGTGCCAGCAGCAGGTCGGACACGGACCTCTACGAGCAGTACTTC. It is translated as CASSRSDTDLYEQYF.

V gene TRBV7-9 combines with J gene TRBJ1-2, with TRBD1 identical over 7 bases. Germline-derived CDR1 and CDR2 are SEHNR and FQNEAQ (reference sequence). The CDR3 totals 12 residues. Unmatched junction bases numbered 9, after V lost 6 bases and J lost 11 bases. CDR3: CASSSGTEGYTF. CDR3 DNA sequence: TGTGCCAGCAGTTCCGGGACAGAGGGGTACACCTTC. The complete variable domain, with remaining parts taken from reference TRBV7-9 and TRBJ1-2, reads DTGVSQNPRHKITKRGQNVTFRCDPISEHNRLYWYRQTLGQGPEFLTYFQNEAQLEKSRLLSDRFSAERPKGSFSTLEIQRTEQGDSAMYLCASSSGTEGYTFGSGTRLTVV.

The J gene is TRBJ1-2, the V gene TRBV18; maybe TRBD1 (5 bases). CDR3 length: 14 residues. The V gene lost 6 bases and the J gene lost 3 bases, with 14 bases spanning the gap. Germline loops: CDR1 KGHSH, CDR2 LQKENI. CDR3 coding DNA: TGTGCCAGCTCCCTCAGACAGATCGACTATGGCTACACCTTC. Residues: CASSLRQIDYGYTF.

The chain couples TRBV30 to TRBJ1-2; 7 positions match TRBD1. Germline trimming cut 3 bases from V and 3 bases from J; bases unmatched to any gene: 19. CDR1 and CDR2 from the germline V gene are GTSNPN and SVGIG (reference sequence). This CDR3 contains 18 residues. CDR3 in amino acids: CAWSGIQDPTGEHYGYTF. The CDR3 DNA reads TGTGCCTGGAGCGGAATCCAAGACCCAACAGGGGAGCACTATGGCTACACCTTC. Combining the CDR3 with reference TRBV30 and TRBJ1-2 gives the whole variable domain SQTIHQWPATLVQPVGSPLSLECTVEGTSNPNLYWYRQAAGRGLQLLFYSVGIGQISSEVPQNLSASRPQDRQFILSSKKLLLSDSGFYLCAWSGIQDPTGEHYGYTFGSGTRLTVV.

The rearrangement links TRBV11-3 to TRBJ2-7, with a tentative D call TRBD1 (6 bases). V was cut by 0 bases and J by 6 bases, with 6 bases left in between. The CDR3 contains 12 residues. Germline CDR1 is SGHNT and CDR2 is YENEEA. The CDR3 protein is CASSLEQGEQYF. CDR3 DNA sequence: TGTGCCAGCAGCTTAGAACAGGGCGAGCAGTACTTC.

This clone is a singleton in its sample. The chain links TRBV18 to TRBJ2-5; D perhaps matches TRBD1 (7 bases). The better agreement between TRBJ2-7 and the DNA end casts doubt on the J call. There are 15 residues in the CDR3. Germline-derived CDR1 and CDR2 are KGHSH and LQKENI. The DNA for the CDR3 is TGTGCCAGCTCACCAGGAGGGGACAGAAAATACGAGCAGTACTTC. Protein: CASSPGGDRKYEQYF.

The chain couples TRBV6-1 to TRBJ2-4; D remains unclear. The CDR3 spans 14 residues. Trimming took off 3 bases at V and 3 bases at J, with 9 bases between the two ends. The germline CDR1 and CDR2 sequences are MNHNS and SASEGT. This CDR3 is CASSDLLRKNIQYF. CDR3 sequence (DNA): TGTGCCAGCAGTGATTTACTACGCAAAAACATTCAGTACTTC.

The rearrangement joins TRBV28 to TRBJ2-5, with TRBD1 identical over 7 bases. The CDR3 covers 15 residues. Germline V CDR1 and CDR2: MDHEN, SYDVKM. Trimming removed 2 bases from V and 4 bases from J; junction bases left unmatched: 7. CDR3 loop: CASSLIGTEGETQYF. The DNA of the CDR3 is TGTGCCAGCAGTTTAATTGGGACAGAGGGAGAGACCCAGTACTTC.

This chain's CDR3 is CASAPSYAAETQYF. CDR3 DNA sequence: TGCGCCAGCGCACCAAGTTACGCGGCCGAGACCCAGTACTTC. The chain has TRBV4-3 and TRBJ2-5; D not resolved. V was pared by 8 bases and J by 5 bases, with 18 bases between. CDR1 and CDR2 from the germline V gene are LGHNA and YSLEER. The length of the CDR3 is 14 residues.

This clone showed up just once. V and J are TRBV10-1 and TRBJ1-4, with D hard to call. CDR3 length equals 15 residues. Germline values: CDR1 WNHNN, CDR2 SYGVQD (reference sequence). Trimming removed 5 bases from V and 5 bases from J, with 15 bases in between. This chain's CDR3 is CASSKLRGGNEKLFF. DNA for the CDR3: TGCGCCAGCAGTAAATTGCGCGGAGGGAATGAAAAACTGTTTTTT.

J is TRBJ2-7 and V is TRBV19; TRBD1 might be the D (5 bases). The CDR3 is 15 residues long. V was pared by 5 bases and J by 0 bases, with 14 bases between. Germline V gene lookup returns CDR1 LNHDA and CDR2 SQIVND (reference sequence). CDR3 protein: CASSFDGQSSYEQYF. Written as DNA, the CDR3 is TGTGCCAGTAGTTTTGACGGACAAAGCTCCTACGAGCAGTACTTC.

The chain combines TRBV7-6 with TRBJ1-2; TRBD1 aligns across 10 bases. This CDR3 has 15 amino acids. V trimming: 5 bases; J trimming: 3 bases; junction bases outside the gene matches: 6. Germline loops: CDR1 SGHVS, CDR2 FNYEAQ. As DNA, the CDR3 is TGTGCCAGCAGCCCCGGGACAGGGGCGGACTATGGCTACACCTTC. This sequence encodes CASSPGTGADYGYTF.

V usage is TRBV5-1 and J usage is TRBJ1-3; 7 bases are a match to TRBD1. The CDR3 consists of 14 residues. In germline, CDR1 is SGHRS, CDR2 YFSETQ. With 3 bases clipped from V and 3 bases from J, the junction kept 3 bases outside the gene matches. The CDR3 here is CASSSGTVGNTIYF. The CDR3 DNA follows: TGCGCCAGCAGCTCTGGGACAGTTGGAAACACCATATATTTT.

The J gene is TRBJ1-1, the V gene TRBV21-1; TRBD1, the D gene given by the table, was not confirmed from the DNA. TRBV21-1 is labeled a pseudogene. CDR3 length: 17 amino acids. CDR3 bases: TGTGCCAGCAGCAAAAGGGGACCGGGACAGGGACACACTGAAGCTTTCTTT. Translated, it gives CASSKRGPGQGHTEAFF.

V gene TRBV7-3 combines with J gene TRBJ2-1; no firm D call. Trimming removed 1 base from V and 7 bases from J, with 5 bases in between. CDR1 is SGHTA, CDR2 FQGTGA, per germline. This CDR3 region has 12 residues. The CDR3 reads CASSLNRNEQFF. In DNA form, the CDR3 reads TGTGCCAGCAGCTTAAATCGGAATGAGCAGTTCTTC.

V gene TRBV9 combines with J gene TRBJ2-1; D might be TRBD2 (7 bases). V was pared by 3 bases and J by 9 bases, with 19 bases between. This CDR3 spans 15 amino acids. The germline V gene encodes CDR1 SGDLS and CDR2 YYNGEE. The DNA for the CDR3 is TGTGCCAGCAGCGCCGGCGGGGGCCAAGGCCTTGAGCAGTTCTTC. It specifies CASSAGGGQGLEQFF.

The V and J genes are TRBV30 and TRBJ2-3; D may be TRBD1 (5 bases). Trimming pared 5 bases from V and 7 bases from J, leaving 13 bases between. This CDR3 region has 12 residues. CDR1 and CDR2 (germline): GTSNPN, SVGIG (reference sequence). Here the CDR3 DNA reads TGTGCCTGGGGACAAGGGCTGTATACGCAGTATTTT. This gives the protein CAWGQGLYTQYF.